One and the same sample provided the 4 T cell receptor beta chains below, sequenced in a study of EBV T-cell therapy then PD-1 blockade in nasopharyngeal carcinoma. The data were produced by immunoSEQ multiplex PCR, yet TCRdb's version contains in-frame clones alone and is incomplete. The sample yields over 20,000 clones, roughly 80% seen once. These receptors lack a known antigen. The time point: 266 days after commencement of treatment, after nivolumab therapy. Indicated treatment: AdE1-LMPpoly-expanded autologous EBV-specific T-cell therapy followed by anti-PD-1 nivolumab. The starting material was CD8+ T cells from blood, obtained at roughly day 290 from a patient whose treatment included autologous EBV-specific T cells and nivolumab. The receptors come from a man aged 40-49 years with nasopharyngeal carcinoma.

The J gene is TRBJ1-1, the V gene TRBV4-2, with a tentative D call TRBD1 (5 bases). The CDR3 loop spans 15 amino acids. The germline V gene encodes CDR1 LGHNA and CDR2 YNFKEQ. Deletions cut 0 bases from V and 1 base from J, with 9 bases between. This CDR3 reads CASSQEGLSNTEAFF. For the CDR3, the DNA is TGTGCCAGCAGCCAAGAGGGACTCTCGAACACTGAAGCTTTCTTT.

In its sample, this clone was seen once. The V call is TRBV10-3, the J call TRBJ1-2, with 9 positions matching TRBD1. V was pared by 10 bases and J by 5 bases, with 17 bases of the junction left unmatched. Germline values: CDR1 ENHRY, CDR2 SYGVKD. The CDR3 loop spans 16 amino acids. In DNA, the CDR3 is TGTGCCACCGGAGGAGAGGGACAGGGCCTTGGGTATGGCTACACCTTC. Translation: CATGGEGQGLGYGYTF.

Details on this clone: The identical CDR3 is also encoded by other nucleotide sequences in the sample. The J gene is TRBJ1-4, the V gene TRBV7-8; D is uncertain. V was pared by 2 bases and J by 2 bases, with 9 bases between. CDR1 is SGHVS, CDR2 FQNEAQ, per germline. The length of the CDR3 is 15 residues. The CDR3 coding sequence is TGTGCCAGCAGCTTAAGATGGGATACTAATGAAAAACTGTTTTTT. This codes for CASSLRWDTNEKLFF.

CDR3 loop: CASSDSRGYGYTF. In DNA, the CDR3 is TGCGCCAGCAGTGACAGCCGAGGGTATGGCTACACCTTC. The V and J genes are TRBV10-2 and TRBJ1-2; D gene unclear. Germline V gene sequence: CDR1 WSHSY, CDR2 SAAADI. This CDR3 has 13 residues. The V end lost 3 bases, the J end lost 5 bases, and 10 bases lay between the germline ends.